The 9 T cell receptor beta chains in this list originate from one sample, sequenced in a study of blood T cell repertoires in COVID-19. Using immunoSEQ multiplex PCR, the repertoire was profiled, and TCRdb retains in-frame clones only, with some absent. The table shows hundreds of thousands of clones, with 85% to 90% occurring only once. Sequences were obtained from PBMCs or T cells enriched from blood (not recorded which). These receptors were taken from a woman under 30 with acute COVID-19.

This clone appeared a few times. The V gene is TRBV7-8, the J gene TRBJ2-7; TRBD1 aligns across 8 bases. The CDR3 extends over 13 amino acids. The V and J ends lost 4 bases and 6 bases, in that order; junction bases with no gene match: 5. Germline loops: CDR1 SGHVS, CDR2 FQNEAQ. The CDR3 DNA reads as TGTGCCAGCAGCTCAAGGACAGGGACCGAGCAGTACTTC. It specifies CASSSRTGTEQYF.

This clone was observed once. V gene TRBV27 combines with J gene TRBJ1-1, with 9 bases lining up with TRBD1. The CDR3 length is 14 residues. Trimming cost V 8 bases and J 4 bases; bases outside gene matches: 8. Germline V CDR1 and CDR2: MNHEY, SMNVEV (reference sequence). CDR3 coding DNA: TGTGCCAGCGGGCCCAAGACAGGGGGCACTGAAGCTTTCTTT. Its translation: CASGPKTGGTEAFF.

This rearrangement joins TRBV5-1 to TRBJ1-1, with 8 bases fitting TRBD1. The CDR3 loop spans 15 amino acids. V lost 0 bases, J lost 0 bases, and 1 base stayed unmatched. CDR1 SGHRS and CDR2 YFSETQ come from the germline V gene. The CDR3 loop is CASSLDRGVNTEAFF. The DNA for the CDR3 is TGCGCCAGCAGCTTGGACAGGGGGGTGAACACTGAAGCTTTCTTT.

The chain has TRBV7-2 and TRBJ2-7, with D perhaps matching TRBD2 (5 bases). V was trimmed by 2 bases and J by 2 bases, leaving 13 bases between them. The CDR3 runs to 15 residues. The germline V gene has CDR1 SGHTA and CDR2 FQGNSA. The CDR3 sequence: CASSLHLLDPYEQYF. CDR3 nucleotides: TGTGCCAGCAGCTTACACCTACTAGACCCCTACGAGCAGTACTTC.

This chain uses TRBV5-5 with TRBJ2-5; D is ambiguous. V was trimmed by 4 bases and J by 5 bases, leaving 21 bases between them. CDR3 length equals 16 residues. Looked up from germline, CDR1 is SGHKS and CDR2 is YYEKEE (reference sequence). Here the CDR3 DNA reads TGTGCCAGCAGCCGACCTCCGACCTCCTCGCGGGAGACCCAGTACTTC. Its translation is CASSRPPTSSRETQYF.

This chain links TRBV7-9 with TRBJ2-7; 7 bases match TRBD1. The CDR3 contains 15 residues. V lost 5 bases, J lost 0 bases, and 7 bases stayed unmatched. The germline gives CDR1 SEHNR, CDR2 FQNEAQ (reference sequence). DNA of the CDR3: TGTGCCAGCAGCGCAGCGGACAGGAACTCCTACGAGCAGTACTTC. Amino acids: CASSAADRNSYEQYF. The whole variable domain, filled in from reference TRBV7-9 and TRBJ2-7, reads DTGVSQNPRHKITKRGQNVTFRCDPISEHNRLYWYRQTLGQGPEFLTYFQNEAQLEKSRLLSDRFSAERPKGSFSTLEIQRTEQGDSAMYLCASSAADRNSYEQYFGPGTRLTVT.

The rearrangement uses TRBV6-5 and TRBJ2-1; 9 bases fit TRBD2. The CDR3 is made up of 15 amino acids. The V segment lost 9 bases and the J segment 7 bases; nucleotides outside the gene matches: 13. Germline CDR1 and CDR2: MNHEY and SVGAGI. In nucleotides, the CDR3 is TGTGCCAGTAGGGCGGGAGGGCCCTCGCGGAATGAGCAGTTCTTC. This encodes CASRAGGPSRNEQFF.

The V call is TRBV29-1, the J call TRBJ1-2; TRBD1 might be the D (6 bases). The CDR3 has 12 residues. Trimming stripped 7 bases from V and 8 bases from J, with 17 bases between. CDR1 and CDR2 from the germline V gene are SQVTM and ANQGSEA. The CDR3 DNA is TGCAGCGGAGCACAGGGTACTGGAGGCTACACCTTC. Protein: CSGAQGTGGYTF.

CDR3 sequence (DNA): TGTGCCAGCACTAGCGGGACAGTCAATGAGCAGTTCTTC. It specifies CASTSGTVNEQFF. The chain combines TRBV28 with TRBJ2-1; TRBD2 aligns across 9 bases. The CDR3 consists of 13 residues. V trimming: 7 bases; J trimming: 6 bases; junction bases outside the gene matches: 4. Germline values: CDR1 MDHEN, CDR2 SYDVKM.